The 19 T cell receptor beta chains reported below all come from one sample, sequenced in a study of blood T cell repertoires in COVID-19. Clones were read by immunoSEQ multiplex PCR, and TCRdb kept only the in-frame ones, dropping some. This sample has some 200,000 clones, with 83% found just once. The sample was peripheral blood. Receptors were obtained from a woman aged 25 to 45 with COVID-19, enrolled during active disease.

This clone has just one count. The CDR3 loop reads CASSQEDEDYLGSPLHF. The CDR3, as DNA: TGTGCCAGCAGCCAAGAGGACGAGGACTACCTAGGCTCACCCCTCCACTTT. The genes are TRBV14 and TRBJ1-6; no clear D gene. Germline assignment: CDR1 SGHDN and CDR2 FVKESK. The length of the CDR3 is 17 residues. The germline V and J ends were trimmed by 0 bases and 10 bases, with 19 bases remaining between them.

The gene calls are TRBV30 and TRBJ1-2, with a tentative D call TRBD1 (5 bases). The CDR3 covers 15 residues. Germline CDR1 is GTSNPN and CDR2 is SVGIG (reference sequence). Trimming left V 8 bases short and J 5 bases short, with 24 bases between. The CDR3 here is CAVSGGHLRQYGYTF. CDR3 bases: TGTGCCGTGAGTGGTGGACATCTCAGACAGTATGGCTACACCTTC. The full variable domain, rest sourced from reference TRBV30 and TRBJ1-2, is SQTIHQWPATLVQPVGSPLSLECTVEGTSNPNLYWYRQAAGRGLQLLFYSVGIGQISSEVPQNLSASRPQDRQFILSSKKLLLSDSGFYLCAVSGGHLRQYGYTFGSGTRLTVV.

The V gene is TRBV5-4, the J gene TRBJ1-1, with 9 nucleotides matching TRBD1. Germline values: CDR1 SGHNT, CDR2 YYREEE (reference sequence). Losses at the gene ends were 4 bases for V and 1 base for J; bases not matched to a gene: 8. CDR3 length equals 16 residues. The CDR3 nucleotides read TGTGCCAGCAGCAAAACAGGGGGCGCCTCGAACACTGAAGCTTTCTTT. Translation gives CASSKTGGASNTEAFF. Full variable domain (remainder filled in from reference TRBV5-4 and TRBJ1-1): ETGVTQSPTHLIKTRGQQVTLRCSSQSGHNTVSWYQQALGQGPQFIFQYYREEENGRGNFPPRFSGLQFPNYSSELNVNALELDDSALYLCASSKTGGASNTEAFFGQGTRLTVV.

V is TRBV7-9 and J is TRBJ1-2; TRBD1 is a possible D gene (5 bases). The CDR3 is 14 residues long. Germline loops: CDR1 SEHNR, CDR2 FQNEAQ (reference sequence). Deletions cut 6 bases from V and 7 bases from J, with 18 bases between. The DNA for the CDR3 is TGTGCCAGCAGTTTGCTGGGGGGGAGCGGTGGCTACACCTTC. Amino acid sequence: CASSLLGGSGGYTF.

The V and J genes are TRBV19 and TRBJ2-2; a possible D gene is TRBD2 (6 bases). CDR1 and CDR2 (germline): LNHDA, SQIVND (reference sequence). The CDR3 has 15 amino acids. V was trimmed by 6 bases and J by 4 bases, leaving 15 bases between them. The CDR3 coding sequence is TGTGCCAGTAGCGGGGTGGAGGGAAGCACCGGGGAGCTGTTTTTT. Translated, it gives CASSGVEGSTGELFF. The entire variable domain, with the rest obtained from reference TRBV19 and TRBJ2-2, is as follows: DGGITQSPKYLFRKEGQNVTLSCEQNLNHDAMYWYRQDPGQGLRLIYYSQIVNDFQKGDIAEGYSVSREKKESFPLTVTSAQKNPTAFYLCASSGVEGSTGELFFGEGSRLTVL.

The rearrangement joins TRBV6-1 to TRBJ2-3, with TRBD2 matching 9 bases. The junction had 12 bases not matched to a gene; V was cut back by 4 bases and J by 4 bases. CDR1 MNHNS and CDR2 SASEGT come from the germline V gene. The CDR3 runs 17 residues. Here the CDR3 reads CASSVPLGGRAADTQYF. CDR3 nucleotides: TGTGCCAGCAGTGTCCCTTTGGGCGGGAGGGCCGCAGATACGCAGTATTTT.

This clone turned up a few times. The chain has TRBV23-1 and TRBJ2-7; 8 bases are a match to TRBD1. TRBV23-1 is flagged as an ORF with uncertain function. The CDR3 totals 14 residues. Trimming at V came to 3 bases and at J to 6 bases, leaving 7 bases not matched to a gene. The CDR3 DNA sequence: TGCGCCAGCAGTCATTCGGACAGGGATCTCGAGCAGTACTTC. Protein product: CASSHSDRDLEQYF.

The chain employs TRBV4-3 and TRBJ1-2, with D perhaps TRBD1 (6 bases). The CDR3 has 13 residues. V was trimmed by 3 bases and J by 8 bases, leaving 13 bases between them. Germline values: CDR1 LGHNA, CDR2 YSLEER. CDR3 nucleotides: TGCGCCAGCAGCCATCGTACAGGGTACGGCTACACCTTC. Encoded protein: CASSHRTGYGYTF.

This clone has ten or more counts. The V and J genes are TRBV6-5 and TRBJ1-3, with 7 bases fitting TRBD1. CDR1 and CDR2 (germline): MNHEY, SVGAGI. V gave up 4 bases and J gave up 0 bases; unmatched junction bases: 3. CDR3 length: 15 amino acids. DNA of the CDR3: TGTGCCAGCAGTTGGCAGGGGGACTCTGGAAACACCATATATTTT. This sequence encodes CASSWQGDSGNTIYF.

V is TRBV9 and J is TRBJ2-1; 9 bases fit TRBD2. V was pared by 3 bases and J by 4 bases, with 8 bases of the junction left unmatched. This CDR3 has 16 residues. Germline-derived CDR1 and CDR2 are SGDLS and YYNGEE. CDR3 DNA: TGTGCCAGCAGCGCAGGGGCGGGAGGGTGGTACAATGAGCAGTTCTTC. Translating it yields CASSAGAGGWYNEQFF.

The J gene is TRBJ1-2, the V gene TRBV11-2, with D unclear. The CDR3 loop spans 12 amino acids. The germline gives CDR1 SGHAT, CDR2 FQNNGV. V lost 5 bases and J 2 bases, leaving 6 bases between the germline ends. The chain's CDR3 is CASSLLNYGYTF. The CDR3 bases are TGTGCCAGCAGCCTTCTGAACTATGGCTACACCTTC.

The CDR3 nucleotides read TGTGCCAGCAGCTTAGTAGGGACAGGGGCTTACGAGCAGTACTTC. Amino acid sequence: CASSLVGTGAYEQYF. V is TRBV7-2 and J is TRBJ2-7; 10 bases map to TRBD1. V shed 1 base, J shed 4 bases, and the junction held 4 bases outside the gene matches. Germline loops: CDR1 SGHTA, CDR2 FQGNSA. The CDR3 sequence is 15 residues long.

The rearrangement uses TRBV6-2 or TRBV6-3 and TRBJ2-5, with 10 bases fitting TRBD2. CDR3 length: 16 residues. V lost 2 bases, J lost 3 bases, and 6 bases stayed unmatched. Germline CDR1 reads MNHEY; CDR2 reads SVGEGT. CDR3 residues: CASSYPPTSGEETQYF. The DNA of the CDR3 is TGTGCCAGCAGTTACCCCCCTACTAGCGGGGAAGAGACCCAGTACTTC.

This clone was picked up a small number of times. This chain uses TRBV2 with TRBJ2-7; TRBD1 agrees at 12 bases. CDR3 length: 15 residues. Germline V gene data show CDR1 as SNHLY and CDR2 as FYNNEI. V lost 6 bases to trimming and J lost 5 bases; unmatched junction nucleotides: 8. The CDR3 protein is CASREPGQGAHEQYF. CDR3 in DNA: TGTGCCAGCAGGGAACCGGGACAGGGGGCCCACGAGCAGTACTTC. The whole variable domain, remainder taken from reference TRBV2 and TRBJ2-7, is EPEVTQTPSHQVTQMGQEVILRCVPISNHLYFYWYRQILGQKVEFLVSFYNNEISEKSEIFDDQFSVERPDGSNFTLKIRSTKLEDSAMYFCASREPGQGAHEQYFGPGTRLTVT.

This clone has only a few counts. The chain recombines TRBV30 with TRBJ2-3; tentatively, D is TRBD1 (7 bases). Germline V CDR1 and CDR2: GTSNPN, SVGIG (reference sequence). The CDR3 has 14 residues. Trimming removed 0 bases at V and 4 bases at J, with 11 bases between. This chain's CDR3 is CAWSVQGGADTQYF. The DNA for the CDR3 is TGTGCCTGGAGTGTCCAGGGGGGCGCAGATACGCAGTATTTT.

The chain carries TRBV6-6 and TRBJ1-1, with D unresolved. This CDR3 spans 13 amino acids. Trimming took off 11 bases at V and 7 bases at J, with 20 bases between the two ends. Germline-derived CDR1 and CDR2 are MNHNY and SVGAGI (reference sequence). CDR3 sequence: CAGSGSAPYEAFF. For the CDR3, the DNA is TGTGCCGGCTCTGGGAGCGCACCTTATGAAGCTTTCTTT.

Concerning this clone: This same CDR3 is encoded by further DNA sequences in the sample. The J gene is TRBJ2-7, the V gene TRBV2; 10 bases align to TRBD1. Germline values: CDR1 SNHLY, CDR2 FYNNEI. With V trimmed by 8 bases and J by 4 bases, 2 bases remained unmatched. This CDR3 comprises 12 residues. The CDR3 reads CASRDRGYEQYF. The CDR3, as DNA: TGTGCCAGCCGGGACAGGGGATACGAGCAGTACTTC.

The chain recombines TRBV1 with TRBJ2-5; the table's TRBD2 call for D was not verified on the DNA. TRBV1 is a recognized pseudogene. The CDR3 has 17 amino acids. The CDR3 DNA sequence: TGCACCAGCAGCCAAGATAGGACTAGCGGGAGGTGGGAGACCCAGTACTTC. Protein sequence: CTSSQDRTSGRWETQYF.

The rearrangement joins TRBV29-1 to TRBJ2-3, with 10 bases fitting TRBD2. This CDR3 comprises 16 residues. Germline V gives CDR1 SQVTM, CDR2 ANQGSEA. V shed 1 base, J shed 7 bases, and the junction held 11 bases outside the gene matches. This CDR3 reads CSVEGWASGSLNTQYF. CDR3 nucleotide sequence: TGCAGCGTTGAAGGGTGGGCTAGCGGGAGTTTAAATACGCAGTATTTT.